This is a list of T cell receptor beta chains from one sample in a study of shared clonotypes between healthy human individuals. Clones were read by immunoSEQ multiplex PCR, and TCRdb kept only the in-frame ones, dropping some. The sample contains roughly 2,000,000 clones, approximately 92% of which appear only once. The source material was naive CD8+ T cells from PBMCs. The receptors were sampled from a young man in good health. Some clones in this sample may be carry-over from other donors' samples. Each CDR3 is given with its conserved first and last residue. Each record gives: D gene, V gene, clone size, J gene, CDR3 DNA, CDR3 protein. D genes are given only for firm matches. Only part of the rows carry a size: once, few, many, or a class if the clone is expanded.

.	TRBV29-1	once	TRBJ2-2	TGCAGCGTTTTGCGAGGAGGAAAAACCGGGGAGCTGTTTTTT	CSVLRGGKTGELFF
TRBD1	TRBV5-1	.	TRBJ1-2	TGCGCCAGCAGCCTGGAGGGACAGGGCAGTGGCTACACCTTC	CASSLEGQGSGYTF
TRBD2	TRBV5-1	.	TRBJ2-7	TGCGCCAGCAGCTTGGAGTGGTCGGGCGGGAGGACCTACGAGCAGTACTTC	CASSLEWSGGRTYEQYF
.	TRBV28	.	TRBJ1-5	TGTGCCAGCAGCCAAACGGAGGGCAATCAGCCCCAGCATTTT	CASSQTEGNQPQHF
.	TRBV14	.	TRBJ1-2	TGTGCCAGCAGCCTCCTTGCAGGGGATGATGGCTACACCTTC	CASSLLAGDDGYTF
.	TRBV7-9	.	TRBJ1-1	TGTGCCAGCAGCCCTTCTTTAGGGGCTCGGGGCACTGAAGCTTTCTTT	CASSPSLGARGTEAFF
TRBD1	TRBV4-2	.	TRBJ2-5	TGTGCCAGCAGTCCCGGGACAGGGCCAGAGACCCAGTACTTC	CASSPGTGPETQYF
.	TRBV4-1	.	TRBJ2-7	TGCGCCAGCAGCCAAGCGTCTACTGGCGGCGAGCAGTACTTC	CASSQASTGGEQYF
.	TRBV5-1	.	TRBJ1-1	TGCGCCAGCAGCCAGGGACGGACGGGCACTGAAGCTTTCTTT	CASSQGRTGTEAFF
.	TRBV10-2	.	TRBJ1-1	TGCGCCAGCAGGACAGTCTCCACTGAAGCTTTCTTT	CASRTVSTEAFF
.	TRBV7-9	.	TRBJ1-2	TGTGCCAGCAGCCAGGGGAATGAAGGCTACACCTTC	CASSQGNEGYTF
TRBD1	TRBV4-2	.	TRBJ1-5	TGTGCCAGCAGCCCTTTAGGACAGGGCGGTCAGCCCCAGCATTTT	CASSPLGQGGQPQHF
.	TRBV4-3	.	TRBJ2-7	TGCGCCAGCAGCCAAGATATCGGCTACGAGCAGTACTTC	CASSQDIGYEQYF
.	TRBV11-2	.	TRBJ2-7	TGCGCCAGCAGCCAGGGGGGGGACGGTTCCTACGAGCAGTACTTC	CASSQGGDGSYEQYF
TRBD2	TRBV19	.	TRBJ2-7	TGTGCCAGTAGCCCCTGGCTTAGCGGGAGTGGTAGTTACGAGCAGTACTTC	CASSPWLSGSGSYEQYF
TRBD1	TRBV18	.	TRBJ1-2	TGTGCCAGCTCAGGGACAGACTCCTATGCTAACTATGGCTACACCTTC	CASSGTDSYANYGYTF
.	TRBV11-3	.	TRBJ1-1	TGTGCCAGCAGCTTTTCAGGGTCGGGCACTGAAGCTTTCTTT	CASSFSGSGTEAFF
TRBD2	TRBV7-2	.	TRBJ2-7	TGTGCCAGCAGCGCCCGACTAGCGTGGAACGAGCAGTACTTC	CASSARLAWNEQYF
.	TRBV6-5	.	TRBJ2-7	TGTGCCAGCAGTACCACGACAGAAGCCTACGAGCAGTACTTC	CASSTTTEAYEQYF
.	TRBV15	once	TRBJ2-5	TGTGCCACCAGCAGAGCCTCCAGACTCGAAGAGACCCAGTACTTC	CATSRASRLEETQYF
.	TRBV4-3	.	TRBJ2-5	TGCGCCAGCAGCCAAGGTCCCCAGGGAAGGGAGACCCAGTACTTC	CASSQGPQGRETQYF
TRBD1	TRBV11-2	.	TRBJ1-2	TGTGCCAGCAGCTTAATAGCGGGACAGCCCTATGGCTACACCTTC	CASSLIAGQPYGYTF
TRBD1	TRBV27	.	TRBJ1-1	TGTGCCAGCAGTCTCGACAGGGGGAACACTGAAGCTTTCTTT	CASSLDRGNTEAFF
TRBD1	TRBV9	.	TRBJ1-2	TGTGCCAGCAGCATCCGGGACAGTCAGCCCACTAACTATGGCTACACCTTC	CASSIRDSQPTNYGYTF
TRBD2	TRBV9	.	TRBJ2-2	TGTGCCAGCGAAGCGGGGTGGGACACCGGGGAGCTGTTTTTT	CASEAGWDTGELFF
TRBD1	TRBV27	.	TRBJ2-1	TGTGCCAGCAGTCACAGAGGGGGCCGGAATGAGCAGTTCTTC	CASSHRGGRNEQFF
.	TRBV5-1	.	TRBJ2-6	TGCGCCAGCCATAACCGGACAGCCCGCTCTGGGGCCAACGTCCTGACTTTC	CASHNRTARSGANVLTF
TRBD1	TRBV7-9	.	TRBJ2-5	TGTGCCAGCAGCCCAACTCGCCAGGGGACAGGCGGAGAGACCCAGTACTTC	CASSPTRQGTGGETQYF
TRBD2	TRBV28	.	TRBJ2-3	TGTGCCGCCCGCGGGAGGTCTAGCACAGATACGCAGTATTTT	CAARGRSSTDTQYF
TRBD1	TRBV10-2	once	TRBJ2-4	TGCGCCAGCAGTGGAGGACAGGTTACCCAGTACTTC	CASSGGQVTQYF